This TCR beta chain appears in the sequencing data of a study of blood T cell repertoires in COVID-19. Trimming took off 1 base at V and 0 bases at J, with 15 bases between the two ends. Germline V gene data show CDR1 as MGHRA and CDR2 as YSYEKL. This CDR3 region has 17 residues. Authors' data handling: Quantification of nucleated cells was approximated via reference gene primer amplification. Here immunoSEQ multiplex PCR was the method, and the copy in TCRdb shows in-frame clones only, minus some. That table gives V, J and clone size, and the DNA gave D and trimming. Of about 200,000 clones in the sample, about 86% are singletons; the top ten hold 3% to 4%. Living in about 25 US areas, the participants were between roughly 18 and 89 years of age.

The rearrangement joins TRBV4-1 to TRBJ1-1; D gene unclear. Sequences were obtained from PBMCs or T cells enriched from blood (not recorded which). This TCR was sampled from a woman between 35 and 50 years old with acute COVID-19. The CDR3 spells CASSQVATHSLNTEAFF. CDR3 sequence (DNA): TGCGCCAGCAGCCAAGTCGCCACCCACAGCTTGAACACTGAAGCTTTCTTT.